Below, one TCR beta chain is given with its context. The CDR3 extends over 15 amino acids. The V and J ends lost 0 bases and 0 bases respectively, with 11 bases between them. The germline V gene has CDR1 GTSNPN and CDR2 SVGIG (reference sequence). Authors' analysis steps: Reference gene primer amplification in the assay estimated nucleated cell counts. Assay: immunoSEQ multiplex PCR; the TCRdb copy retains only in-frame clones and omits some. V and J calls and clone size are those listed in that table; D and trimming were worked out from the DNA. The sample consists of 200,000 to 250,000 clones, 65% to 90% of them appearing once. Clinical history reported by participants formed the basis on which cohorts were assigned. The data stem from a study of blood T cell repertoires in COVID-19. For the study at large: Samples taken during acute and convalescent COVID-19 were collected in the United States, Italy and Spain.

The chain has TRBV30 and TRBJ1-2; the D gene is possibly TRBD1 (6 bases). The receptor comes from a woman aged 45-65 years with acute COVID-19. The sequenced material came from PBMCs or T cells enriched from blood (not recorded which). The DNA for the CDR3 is TGTGCCTGGAGTGTTACAGGGTTTTCTAACTATGGCTACACCTTC. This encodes CAWSVTGFSNYGYTF.